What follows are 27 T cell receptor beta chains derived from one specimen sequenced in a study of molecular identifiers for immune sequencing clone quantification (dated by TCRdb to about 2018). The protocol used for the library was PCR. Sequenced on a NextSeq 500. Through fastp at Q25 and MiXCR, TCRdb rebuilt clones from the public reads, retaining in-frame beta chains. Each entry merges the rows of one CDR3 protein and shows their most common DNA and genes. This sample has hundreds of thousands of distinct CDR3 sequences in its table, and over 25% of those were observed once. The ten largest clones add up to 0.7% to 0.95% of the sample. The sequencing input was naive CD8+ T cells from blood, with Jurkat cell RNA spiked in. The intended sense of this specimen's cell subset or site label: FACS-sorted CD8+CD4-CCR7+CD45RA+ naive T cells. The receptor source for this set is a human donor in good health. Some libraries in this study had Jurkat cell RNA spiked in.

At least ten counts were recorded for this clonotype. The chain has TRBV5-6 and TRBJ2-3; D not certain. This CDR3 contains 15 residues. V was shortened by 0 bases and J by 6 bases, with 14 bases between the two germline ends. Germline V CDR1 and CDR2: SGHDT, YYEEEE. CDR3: CASSLERNLQDTQYF. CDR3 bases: TGTGCCAGCAGCTTGGAGAGAAACCTGCAGGATACGCAGTATTTT.

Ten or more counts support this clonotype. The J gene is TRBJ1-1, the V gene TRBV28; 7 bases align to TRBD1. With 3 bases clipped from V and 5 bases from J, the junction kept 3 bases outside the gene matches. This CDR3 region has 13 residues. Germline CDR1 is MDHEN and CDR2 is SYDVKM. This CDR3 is CASSLTGRTEAFF. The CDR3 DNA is TGTGCCAGCAGTTTGACAGGGAGGACTGAAGCTTTCTTT.

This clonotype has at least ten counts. The CDR3 reads CATSRVDRGLEEAFF. CDR3 DNA: TGTGCCACCAGCAGAGTAGACAGGGGTCTTGAAGAAGCTTTCTTT. The chain joins TRBV15 to TRBJ1-1; 8 bases match TRBD1. Germline V CDR1 and CDR2: LNHNV, YYDKDF (reference sequence). The CDR3 runs to 15 residues. Germline trimming cut 1 base from V and 8 bases from J; bases unmatched to any gene: 9.

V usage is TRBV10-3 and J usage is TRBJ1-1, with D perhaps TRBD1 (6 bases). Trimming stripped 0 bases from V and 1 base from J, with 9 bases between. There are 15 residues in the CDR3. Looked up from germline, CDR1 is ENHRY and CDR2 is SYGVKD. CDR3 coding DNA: TGTGCCATCAGTGAGTCAAGGGGGACGAACACTGAAGCTTTCTTT. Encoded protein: CAISESRGTNTEAFF.

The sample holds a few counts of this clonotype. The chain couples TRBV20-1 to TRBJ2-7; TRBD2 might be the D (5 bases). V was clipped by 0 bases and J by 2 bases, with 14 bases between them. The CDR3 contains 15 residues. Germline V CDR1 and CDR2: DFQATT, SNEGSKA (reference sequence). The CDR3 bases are TGCAGTGCTAGAGATCCATGGGCAGCGGCCTACGAGCAGTACTTC. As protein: CSARDPWAAAYEQYF.

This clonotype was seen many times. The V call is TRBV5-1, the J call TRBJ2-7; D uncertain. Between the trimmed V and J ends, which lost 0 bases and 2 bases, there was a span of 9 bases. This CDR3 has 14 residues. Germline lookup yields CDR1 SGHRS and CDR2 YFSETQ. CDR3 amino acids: CASSLDRLPYEQYF. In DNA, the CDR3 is TGCGCCAGCAGCTTGGATAGATTACCCTACGAGCAGTACTTC.

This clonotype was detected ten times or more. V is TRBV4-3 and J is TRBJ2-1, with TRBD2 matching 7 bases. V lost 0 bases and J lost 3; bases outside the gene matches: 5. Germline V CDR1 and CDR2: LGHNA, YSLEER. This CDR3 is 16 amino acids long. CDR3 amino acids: CASSQDGGGDYNEQFF. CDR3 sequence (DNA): TGCGCCAGCAGCCAAGATGGCGGGGGTGACTACAATGAGCAGTTCTTC.

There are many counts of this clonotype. The CDR3 region is CASSQQDLEAFF. DNA of the CDR3: TGTGCCAGCAGCCAACAGGACCTTGAAGCTTTCTTT. The chain recombines TRBV5-6 with TRBJ1-1, with D perhaps matching TRBD1 (5 bases). V gave up 4 bases and J gave up 7 bases, with 11 bases separating them. CDR3 size: 12 residues. Germline V gene data show CDR1 as SGHDT and CDR2 as YYEEEE.

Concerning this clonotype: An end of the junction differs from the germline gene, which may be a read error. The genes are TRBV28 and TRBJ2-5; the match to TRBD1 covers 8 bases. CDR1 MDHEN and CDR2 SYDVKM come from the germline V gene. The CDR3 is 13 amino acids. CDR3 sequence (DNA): TGTGCCAGCAGTGATACAGGGGGAGAGCCCCAGTACTTC. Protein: CASSDTGGEPQYF.

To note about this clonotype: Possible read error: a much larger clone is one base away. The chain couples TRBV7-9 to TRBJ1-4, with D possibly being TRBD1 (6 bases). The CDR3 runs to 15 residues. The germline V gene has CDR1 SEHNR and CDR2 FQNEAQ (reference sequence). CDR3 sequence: CASSPTTGLGEKLVF. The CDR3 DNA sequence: TGTGCCAGCAGCCCGACCACAGGGTTGGGCGAAAAACTGGTTTTT.

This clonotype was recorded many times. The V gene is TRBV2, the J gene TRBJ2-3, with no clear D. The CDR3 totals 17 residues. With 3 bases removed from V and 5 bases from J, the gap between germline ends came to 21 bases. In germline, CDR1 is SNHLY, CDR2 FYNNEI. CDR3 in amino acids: CASSETRTGTQLDTQYF. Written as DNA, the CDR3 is TGTGCCAGCAGTGAGACACGGACCGGTACACAGTTAGATACGCAGTATTTT.

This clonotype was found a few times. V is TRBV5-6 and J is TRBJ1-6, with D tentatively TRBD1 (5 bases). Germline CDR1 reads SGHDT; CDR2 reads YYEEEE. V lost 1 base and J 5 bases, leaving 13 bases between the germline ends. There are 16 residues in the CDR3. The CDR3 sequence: CASSLLVQGDNSPLHF. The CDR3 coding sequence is TGTGCCAGCAGCTTGTTAGTGCAGGGTGATAATTCACCCCTCCACTTT.

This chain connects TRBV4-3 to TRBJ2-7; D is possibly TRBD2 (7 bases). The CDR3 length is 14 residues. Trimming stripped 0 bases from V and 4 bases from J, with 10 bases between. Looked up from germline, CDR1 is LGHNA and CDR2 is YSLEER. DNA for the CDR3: TGCGCCAGCAGCCAAGAAAGGGGGGGATACGAGCAGTACTTC. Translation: CASSQERGGYEQYF.

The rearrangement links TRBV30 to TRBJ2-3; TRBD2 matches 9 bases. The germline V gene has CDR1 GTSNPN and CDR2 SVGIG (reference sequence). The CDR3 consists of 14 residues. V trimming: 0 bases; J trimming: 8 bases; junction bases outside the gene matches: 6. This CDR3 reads CAWSVGSGGSTQYF. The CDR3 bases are TGTGCCTGGAGTGTAGGTAGCGGGGGTTCTACGCAGTATTTT.

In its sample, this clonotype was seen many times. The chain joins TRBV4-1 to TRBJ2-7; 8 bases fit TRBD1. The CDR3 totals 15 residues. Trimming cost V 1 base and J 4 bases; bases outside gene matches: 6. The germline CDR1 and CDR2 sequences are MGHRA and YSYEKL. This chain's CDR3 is CASSQARQGSYEQYF. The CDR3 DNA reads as TGCGCCAGCAGCCAAGCCCGACAGGGGTCGTACGAGCAGTACTTC.

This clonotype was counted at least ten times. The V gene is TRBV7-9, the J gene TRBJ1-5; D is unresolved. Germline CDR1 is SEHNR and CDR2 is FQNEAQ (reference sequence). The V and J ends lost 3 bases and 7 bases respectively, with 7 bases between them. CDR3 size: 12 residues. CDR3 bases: TGTGCCAGCAGCTTTGACGACCAGCCCCAGCATTTT. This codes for CASSFDDQPQHF.

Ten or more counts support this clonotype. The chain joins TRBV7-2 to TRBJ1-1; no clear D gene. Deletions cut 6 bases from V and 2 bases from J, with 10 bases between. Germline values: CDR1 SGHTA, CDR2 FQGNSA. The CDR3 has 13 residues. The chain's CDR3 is CASSYTANTEAFF. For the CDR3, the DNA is TGTGCCAGCAGTTATACAGCCAACACTGAAGCTTTCTTT.

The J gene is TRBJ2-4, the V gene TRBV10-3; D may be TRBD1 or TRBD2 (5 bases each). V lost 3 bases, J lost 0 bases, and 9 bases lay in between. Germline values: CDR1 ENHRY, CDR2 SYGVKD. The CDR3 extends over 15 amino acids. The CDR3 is CAISDGALAKNIQYF. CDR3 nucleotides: TGTGCCATCAGTGACGGGGCCCTAGCCAAAAACATTCAGTACTTC.

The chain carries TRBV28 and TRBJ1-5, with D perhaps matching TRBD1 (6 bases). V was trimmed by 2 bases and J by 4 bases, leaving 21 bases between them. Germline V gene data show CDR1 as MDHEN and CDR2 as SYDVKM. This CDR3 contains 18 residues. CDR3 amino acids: CASSLSFGVGDINQPQHF. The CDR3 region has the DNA TGTGCCAGCAGTTTAAGTTTCGGAGTTGGGGACATAAATCAGCCCCAGCATTTT.

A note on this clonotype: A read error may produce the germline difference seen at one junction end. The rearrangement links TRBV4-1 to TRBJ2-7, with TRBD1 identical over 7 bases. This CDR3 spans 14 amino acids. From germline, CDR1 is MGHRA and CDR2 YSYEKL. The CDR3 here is CGSSFRQGSYEQYF. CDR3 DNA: TGCGGCAGCAGCTTCCGACAGGGCTCCTACGAGCAGTACTTC.

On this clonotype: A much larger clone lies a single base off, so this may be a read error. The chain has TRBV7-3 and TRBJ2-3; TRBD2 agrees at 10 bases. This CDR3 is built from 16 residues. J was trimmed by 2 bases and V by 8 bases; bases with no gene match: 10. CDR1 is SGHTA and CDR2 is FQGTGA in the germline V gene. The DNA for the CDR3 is TGTGCCAGCCGCTCCCCTAGCGGGAGCCCCACAGATACGCAGTATTTT. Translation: CASRSPSGSPTDTQYF.

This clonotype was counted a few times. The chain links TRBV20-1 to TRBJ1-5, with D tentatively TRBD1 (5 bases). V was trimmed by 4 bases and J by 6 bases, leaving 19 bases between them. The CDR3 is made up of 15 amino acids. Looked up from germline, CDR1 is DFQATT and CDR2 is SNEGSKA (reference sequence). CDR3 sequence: CSANTRRERGQPQHF. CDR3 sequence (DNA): TGCAGTGCTAACACTCGACGGGAGAGGGGTCAGCCCCAGCATTTT.

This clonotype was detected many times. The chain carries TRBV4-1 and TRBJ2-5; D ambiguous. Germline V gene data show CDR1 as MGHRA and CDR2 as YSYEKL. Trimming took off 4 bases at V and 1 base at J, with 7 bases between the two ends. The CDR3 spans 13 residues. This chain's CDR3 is CASSRTLQETQYF. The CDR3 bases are TGCGCCAGCAGCCGGACCCTCCAAGAGACCCAGTACTTC.

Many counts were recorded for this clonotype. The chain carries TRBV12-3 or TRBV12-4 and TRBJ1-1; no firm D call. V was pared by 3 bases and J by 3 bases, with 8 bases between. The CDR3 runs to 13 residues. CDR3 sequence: CASSFYYDTEAFF. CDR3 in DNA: TGTGCCAGCAGTTTTTACTACGACACTGAAGCTTTCTTT.

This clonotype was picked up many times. For the CDR3, the DNA is TGCGCCAGCAGCCAGGACACAGGGAGGAGTGAAAAACTGTTTTTT. It encodes CASSQDTGRSEKLFF. V and J are TRBV4-3 and TRBJ1-4; D is perhaps TRBD1 (6 bases). CDR1 is LGHNA and CDR2 is YSLEER in the germline V gene. The CDR3 is made up of 15 amino acids. The germline V and J ends were trimmed by 3 bases and 7 bases, with 15 bases remaining between them.

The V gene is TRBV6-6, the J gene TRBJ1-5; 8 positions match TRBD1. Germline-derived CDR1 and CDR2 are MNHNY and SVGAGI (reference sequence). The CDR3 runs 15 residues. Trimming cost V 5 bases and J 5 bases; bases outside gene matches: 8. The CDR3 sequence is CASSEDGQGYQPQHF. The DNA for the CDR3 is TGTGCCAGCAGTGAGGACGGACAGGGCTATCAGCCCCAGCATTTT.

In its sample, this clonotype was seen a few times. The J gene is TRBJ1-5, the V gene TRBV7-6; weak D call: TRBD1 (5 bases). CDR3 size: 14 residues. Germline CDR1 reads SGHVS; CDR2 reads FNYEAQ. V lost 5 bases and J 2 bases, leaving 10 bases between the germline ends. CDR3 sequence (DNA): TGTGCCAGCAGCCCAGGGATTGGCAATCAGCCCCAGCATTTT. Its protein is CASSPGIGNQPQHF.